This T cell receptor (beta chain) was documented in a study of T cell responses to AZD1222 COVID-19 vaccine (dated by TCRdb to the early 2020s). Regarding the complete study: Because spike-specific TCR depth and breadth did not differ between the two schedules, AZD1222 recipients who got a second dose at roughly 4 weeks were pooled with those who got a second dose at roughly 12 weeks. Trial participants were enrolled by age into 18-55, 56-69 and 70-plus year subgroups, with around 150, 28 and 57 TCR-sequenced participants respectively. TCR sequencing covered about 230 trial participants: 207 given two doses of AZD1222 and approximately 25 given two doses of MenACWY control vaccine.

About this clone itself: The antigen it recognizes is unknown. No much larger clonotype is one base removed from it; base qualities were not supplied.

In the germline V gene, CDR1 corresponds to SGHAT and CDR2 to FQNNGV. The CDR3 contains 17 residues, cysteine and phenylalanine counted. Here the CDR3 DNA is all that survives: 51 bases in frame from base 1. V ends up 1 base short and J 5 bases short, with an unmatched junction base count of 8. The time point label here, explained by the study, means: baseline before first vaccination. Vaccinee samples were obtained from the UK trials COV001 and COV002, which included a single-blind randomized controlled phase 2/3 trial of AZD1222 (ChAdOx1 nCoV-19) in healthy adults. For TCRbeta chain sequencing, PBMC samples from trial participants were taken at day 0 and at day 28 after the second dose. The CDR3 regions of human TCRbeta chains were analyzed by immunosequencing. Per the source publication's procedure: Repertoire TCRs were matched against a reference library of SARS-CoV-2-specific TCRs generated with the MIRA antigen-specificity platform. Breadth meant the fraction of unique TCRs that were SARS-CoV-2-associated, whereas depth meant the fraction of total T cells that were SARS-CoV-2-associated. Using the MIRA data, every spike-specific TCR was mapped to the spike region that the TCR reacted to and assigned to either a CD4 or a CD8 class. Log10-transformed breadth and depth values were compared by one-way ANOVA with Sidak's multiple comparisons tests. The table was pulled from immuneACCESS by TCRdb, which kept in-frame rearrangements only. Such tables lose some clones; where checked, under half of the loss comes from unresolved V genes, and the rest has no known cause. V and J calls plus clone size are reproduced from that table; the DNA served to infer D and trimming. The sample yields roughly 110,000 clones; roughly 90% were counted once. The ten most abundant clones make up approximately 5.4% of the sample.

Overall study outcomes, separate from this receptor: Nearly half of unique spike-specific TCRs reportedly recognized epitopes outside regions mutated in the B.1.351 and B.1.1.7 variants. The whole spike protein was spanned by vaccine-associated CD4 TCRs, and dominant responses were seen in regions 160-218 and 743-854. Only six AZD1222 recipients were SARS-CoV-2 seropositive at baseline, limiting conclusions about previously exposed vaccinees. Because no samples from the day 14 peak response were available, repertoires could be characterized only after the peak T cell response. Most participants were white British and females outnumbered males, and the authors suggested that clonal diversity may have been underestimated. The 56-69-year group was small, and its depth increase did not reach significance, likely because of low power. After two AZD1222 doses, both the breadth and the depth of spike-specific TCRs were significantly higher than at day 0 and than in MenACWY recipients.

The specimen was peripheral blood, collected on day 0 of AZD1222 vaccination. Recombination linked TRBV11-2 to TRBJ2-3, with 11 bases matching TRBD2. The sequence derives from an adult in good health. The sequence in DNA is TGTGCCAGCAGCTTAGGGCTTAGCGGGAGGGTACGAGATACGCAGTATTTT. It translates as CASSLGLSGRVRDTQYF. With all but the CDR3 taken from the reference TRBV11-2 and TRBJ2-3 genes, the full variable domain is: EAGVAQSPRYKIIEKRQSVAFWCNPISGHATLYWYQQILGQGPKLLIQFQNNGVVDDSQLPKDRFSAERLKGVDSTLKIQPAKLEDSAVYLCASSLGLSGRVRDTQYFGPGTRLTVL.